This TCR beta chain was sequenced for a study of CD8 T cells in ankylosing spondylitis. Study-wide results and limits: According to the report, clones linked to the disease were significantly enriched in matched synovial fluid samples taken from ankylosing spondylitis patients.

Germline CDR1 is SGHDT and CDR2 is YYEEEE. V lost 6 bases, J lost 8 bases, and 9 bases lay in between. The CDR3 contains 11 residues. In making TCR beta libraries, quantitative 5'-RACE with molecular barcodes was used. TCRdb re-derived calls from the 5' RACE reads in MiXCR, one entry per CDR3 protein. This repertoire shows 200,000 to 250,000 distinct CDR3 sequences, about 10% found once; its top ten account for around 2.6%. A word on this clonotype: Antigen: not known.

Source material: blood, either unsorted or a sorted T cell fraction (not recorded which). V gene TRBV5-6 combines with J gene TRBJ2-1, with D uncertain. The sequence was obtained from a male donor with ankylosing spondylitis or in good health (not recorded which). For the CDR3, the DNA is TGTGCCAGCATTCGTTGGGATGAGCAGTTCTTC. This gives the protein CASIRWDEQFF.